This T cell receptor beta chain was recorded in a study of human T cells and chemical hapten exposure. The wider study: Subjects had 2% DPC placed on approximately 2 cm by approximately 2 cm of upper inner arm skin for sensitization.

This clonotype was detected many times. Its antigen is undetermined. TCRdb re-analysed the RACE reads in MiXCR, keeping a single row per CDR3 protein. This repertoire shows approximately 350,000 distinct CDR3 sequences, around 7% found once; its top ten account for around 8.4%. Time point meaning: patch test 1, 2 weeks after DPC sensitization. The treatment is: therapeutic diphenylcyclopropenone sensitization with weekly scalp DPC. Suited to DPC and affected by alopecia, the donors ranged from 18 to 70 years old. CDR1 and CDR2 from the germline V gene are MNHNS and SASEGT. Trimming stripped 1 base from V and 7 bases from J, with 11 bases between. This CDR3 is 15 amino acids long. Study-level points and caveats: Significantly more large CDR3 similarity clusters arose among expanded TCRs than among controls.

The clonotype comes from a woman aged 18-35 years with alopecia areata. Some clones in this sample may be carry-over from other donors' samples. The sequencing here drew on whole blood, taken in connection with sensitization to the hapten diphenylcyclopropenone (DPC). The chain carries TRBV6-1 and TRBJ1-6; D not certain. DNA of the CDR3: TGTGCCAGCAGTGAAGTAAGCGTGATCAATTCACCCCTCCACTTT. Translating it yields CASSEVSVINSPLHF.